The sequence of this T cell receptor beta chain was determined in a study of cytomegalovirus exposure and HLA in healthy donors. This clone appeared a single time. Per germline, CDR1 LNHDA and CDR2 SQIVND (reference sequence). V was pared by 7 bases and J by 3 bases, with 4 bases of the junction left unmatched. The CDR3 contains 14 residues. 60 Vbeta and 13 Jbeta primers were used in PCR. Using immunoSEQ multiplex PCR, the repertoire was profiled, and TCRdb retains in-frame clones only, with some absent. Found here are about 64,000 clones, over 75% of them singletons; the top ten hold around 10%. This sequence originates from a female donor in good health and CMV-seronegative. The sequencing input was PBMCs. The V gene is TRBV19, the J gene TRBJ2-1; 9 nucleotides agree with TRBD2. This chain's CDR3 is CASTPAGGYNEQFF. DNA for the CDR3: TGTGCCAGTACCCCAGCGGGGGGCTACAATGAGCAGTTCTTC.